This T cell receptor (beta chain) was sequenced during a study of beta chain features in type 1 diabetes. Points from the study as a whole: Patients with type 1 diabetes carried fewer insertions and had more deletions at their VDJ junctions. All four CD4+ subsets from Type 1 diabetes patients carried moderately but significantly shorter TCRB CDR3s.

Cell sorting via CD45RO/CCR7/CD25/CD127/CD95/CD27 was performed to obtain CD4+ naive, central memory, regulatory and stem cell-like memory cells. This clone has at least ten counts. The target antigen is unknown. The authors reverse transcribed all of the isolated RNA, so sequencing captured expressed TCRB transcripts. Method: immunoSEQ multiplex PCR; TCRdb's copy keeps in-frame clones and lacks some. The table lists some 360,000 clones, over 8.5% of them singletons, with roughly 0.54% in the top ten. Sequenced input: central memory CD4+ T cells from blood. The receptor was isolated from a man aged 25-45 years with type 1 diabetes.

The CDR3 sequence: CASSLAPGRLAGGREQFF. CDR3 coding DNA: TGTGCCAGCAGCTTAGCGCCTGGTCGGCTAGCGGGAGGGCGGGAGCAGTTCTTC. V is TRBV7-2 and J is TRBJ2-1; 12 bases line up with TRBD2. This CDR3 comprises 18 residues. CDR1 is SGHTA and CDR2 is FQGNSA in the germline V gene. J gave up 10 bases and V 0 bases, and 13 bases lay outside the gene matches.